This T cell receptor (beta chain) appears in the sequencing data of a study of T cell responses to AZD1222 COVID-19 vaccine. Findings and caveats of the study: With two AZD1222 doses given, Spike-specific TCR breadth and depth both rose. Donors were chiefly white British, with a greater number of females, and clonal diversity was perhaps underestimated.

Note on this clone: The antigen is unknown.

Between the trimmed V and J ends, which lost 4 bases and 1 base, there was a span of 10 bases. This CDR3 has 14 residues. CDR1 and CDR2 (germline): SGHTA, FQGNSA. Repertoires were generated with immunoSEQ multiplex PCR, while TCRdb's copy carries only in-frame clones and drops some. The sample lists 150,000 to 170,000 clones; about 88% were seen once. The sequences come from peripheral blood, collected on day 0 of AZD1222 vaccination. The TCR originated in an adult in good health. The genes are TRBV7-2 and TRBJ2-5; no clear D. The CDR3 spells CASSSRVGQETQYF. The CDR3 DNA follows: TGTGCCAGCAGCTCTAGGGTGGGCCAAGAGACCCAGTACTTC.